This record covers a single T cell receptor (beta chain). This record comes from a study of blood T cell repertoires in COVID-19. Authors' analysis steps: Nucleated cell number was recorded as an estimate derived from reference gene primer amplification. Data came from immunoSEQ multiplex PCR; TCRdb stores just in-frame clones and leaves some out. D and trimming were read from the DNA, whereas the V and J calls and clone size are those reported in that table. The profile shows over 200,000 clones, 81% of them singletons. Participants spanned ages about 18 to 90 years and resided in 20 to 30 US areas. Self-reported history from a screening survey and questionnaire set each donor's cohort. Sequencing input: PBMCs or T cells enriched from blood (not recorded which). The TCR comes from a woman aged 45-65 years with acute COVID-19.

CDR3 nucleotides: TGTGCCAGCAGTTTCGGGGGGACTTATCAGCCCCAGCATTTT. Translating gives CASSFGGTYQPQHF. This chain joins TRBV28 and TRBJ1-5, with D tentatively TRBD1 (5 bases). The length of the CDR3 is 14 residues. The germline gives CDR1 MDHEN, CDR2 SYDVKM. V shed 3 bases and J shed 5 bases, with 11 bases lying between them.